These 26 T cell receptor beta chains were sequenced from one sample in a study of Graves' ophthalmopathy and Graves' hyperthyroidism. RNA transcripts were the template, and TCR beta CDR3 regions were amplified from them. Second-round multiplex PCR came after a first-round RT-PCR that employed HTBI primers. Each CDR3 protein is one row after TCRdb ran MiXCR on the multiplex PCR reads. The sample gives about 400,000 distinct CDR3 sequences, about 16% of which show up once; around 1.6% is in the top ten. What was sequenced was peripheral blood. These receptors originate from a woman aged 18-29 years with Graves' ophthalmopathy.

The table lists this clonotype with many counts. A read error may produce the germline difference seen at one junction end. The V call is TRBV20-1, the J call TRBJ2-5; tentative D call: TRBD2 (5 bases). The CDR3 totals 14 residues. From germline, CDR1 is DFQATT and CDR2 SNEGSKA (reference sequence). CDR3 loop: CSARELGLEETQYF. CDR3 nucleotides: TGCAGTGCGAGAGAGCTAGGACTTGAAGAGACCCAGTACTTC.

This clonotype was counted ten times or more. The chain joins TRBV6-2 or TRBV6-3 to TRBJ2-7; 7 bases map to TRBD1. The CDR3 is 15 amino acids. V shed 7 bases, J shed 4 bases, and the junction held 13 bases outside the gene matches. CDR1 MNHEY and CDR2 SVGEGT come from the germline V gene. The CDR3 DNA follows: TGTGCCAGCAATCTTCCGGGACAGAGACCTTACGAGCAGTACTTC. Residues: CASNLPGQRPYEQYF.

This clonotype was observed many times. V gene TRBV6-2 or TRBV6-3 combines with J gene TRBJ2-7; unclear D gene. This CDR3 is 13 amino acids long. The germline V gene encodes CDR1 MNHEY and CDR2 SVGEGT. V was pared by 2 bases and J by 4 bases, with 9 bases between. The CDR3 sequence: CASSYTSTYEQYF. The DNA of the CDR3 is TGTGCCAGCAGTTACACTTCGACTTACGAGCAGTACTTC.

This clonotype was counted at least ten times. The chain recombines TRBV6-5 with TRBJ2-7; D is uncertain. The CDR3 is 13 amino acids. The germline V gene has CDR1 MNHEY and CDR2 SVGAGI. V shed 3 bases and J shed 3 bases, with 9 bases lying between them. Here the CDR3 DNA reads TGTGCCAGCAGTTATGGGCCCGTCTACGAGCAGTACTTC. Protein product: CASSYGPVYEQYF.

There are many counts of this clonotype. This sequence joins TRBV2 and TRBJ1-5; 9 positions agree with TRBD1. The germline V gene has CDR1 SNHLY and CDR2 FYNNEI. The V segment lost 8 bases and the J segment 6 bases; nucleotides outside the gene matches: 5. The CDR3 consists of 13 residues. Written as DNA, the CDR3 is TGTGCCAGCTTCGGGACAGGGACTCAGCCCCAGCATTTT. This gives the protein CASFGTGTQPQHF.

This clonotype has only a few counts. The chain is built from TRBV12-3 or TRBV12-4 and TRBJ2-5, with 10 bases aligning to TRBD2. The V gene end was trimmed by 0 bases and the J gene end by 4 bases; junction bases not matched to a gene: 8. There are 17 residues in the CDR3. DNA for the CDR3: TGTGCCAGCAGTTTAGCGCGATCTAGCGGGAGAGGAGAGACCCAGTACTTC. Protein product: CASSLARSSGRGETQYF.

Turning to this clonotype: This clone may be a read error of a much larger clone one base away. The CDR3: CASSQNTENYSYTF. CDR3 nucleotide sequence: TGTGCCAGCAGCCAGAACACCGAAAACTATAGCTACACCTTC. The chain is built from TRBV11-1 and TRBJ1-2, with D hard to call. This CDR3 has 14 residues. Germline loops: CDR1 SGHAT, CDR2 FQDESV (reference sequence). The complete variable domain, with remaining parts taken from reference TRBV11-1 and TRBJ1-2, reads EAEVAQSPRYKITEKSQAVAFWCDPISGHATLYWYRQILGQGPELLVQFQDESVVDDSQLPKDRFSAERLKGVDSTLKIQPAELGDSAMYLCASSQNTENYSYTFGSGTRLTVV.

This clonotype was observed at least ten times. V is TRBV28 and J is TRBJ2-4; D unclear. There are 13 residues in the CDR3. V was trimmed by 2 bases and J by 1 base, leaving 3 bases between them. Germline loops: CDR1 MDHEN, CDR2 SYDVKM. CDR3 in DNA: TGTGCCAGCAGTTTAAGTGCCAAAAACATTCAGTACTTC. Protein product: CASSLSAKNIQYF.

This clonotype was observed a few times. CDR3 in DNA: TGTGCCAGCAGTTTACGGGCTTCACAGAGAGGCTATGGCTACACCTTC. It specifies CASSLRASQRGYGYTF. The genes are TRBV12-3 or TRBV12-4 and TRBJ1-2; no clear D gene. Deletions cut 2 bases from V and 4 bases from J, with 17 bases between. The CDR3 contains 16 residues.

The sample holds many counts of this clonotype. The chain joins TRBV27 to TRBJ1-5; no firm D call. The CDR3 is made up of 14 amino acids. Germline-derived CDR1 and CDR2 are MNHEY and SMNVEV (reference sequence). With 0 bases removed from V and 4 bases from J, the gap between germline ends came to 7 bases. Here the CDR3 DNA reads TGTGCCAGCAGTTTATCTTCGGTGAATCAGCCCCAGCATTTT. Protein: CASSLSSVNQPQHF.

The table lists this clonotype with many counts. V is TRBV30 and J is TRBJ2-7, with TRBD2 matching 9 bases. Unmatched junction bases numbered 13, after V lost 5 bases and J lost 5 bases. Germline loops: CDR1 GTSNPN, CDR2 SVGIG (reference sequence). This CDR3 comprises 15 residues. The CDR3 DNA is TGTGCCTGGTCCCTAGGGACTAGCAGAGGGGACGAGCAGTACTTC. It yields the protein CAWSLGTSRGDEQYF.

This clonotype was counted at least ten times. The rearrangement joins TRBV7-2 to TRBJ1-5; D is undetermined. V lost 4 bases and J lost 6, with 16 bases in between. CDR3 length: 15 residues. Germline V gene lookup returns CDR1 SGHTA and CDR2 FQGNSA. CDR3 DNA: TGTGCCAGCAGCTCCCTCGGGCAGTTCGGTCAGCCCCAGCATTTT. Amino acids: CASSSLGQFGQPQHF.

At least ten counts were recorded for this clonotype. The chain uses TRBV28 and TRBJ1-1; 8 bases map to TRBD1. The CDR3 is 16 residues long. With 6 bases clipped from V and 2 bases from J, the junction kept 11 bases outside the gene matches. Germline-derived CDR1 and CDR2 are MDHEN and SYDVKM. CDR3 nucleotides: TGTGCCAGCAGGGACCGGACAGGGACCCGCAACACTGAAGCTTTCTTT. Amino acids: CASRDRTGTRNTEAFF.

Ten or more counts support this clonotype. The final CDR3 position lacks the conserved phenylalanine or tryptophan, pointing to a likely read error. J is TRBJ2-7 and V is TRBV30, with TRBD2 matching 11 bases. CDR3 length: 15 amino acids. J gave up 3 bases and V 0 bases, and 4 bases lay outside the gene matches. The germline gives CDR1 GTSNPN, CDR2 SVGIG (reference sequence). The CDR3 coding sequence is TGTGCCTGGAGTGTAGGGACTAGCGGCCACTACGAGCAGTACCTC. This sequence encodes CAWSVGTSGHYEQYL.

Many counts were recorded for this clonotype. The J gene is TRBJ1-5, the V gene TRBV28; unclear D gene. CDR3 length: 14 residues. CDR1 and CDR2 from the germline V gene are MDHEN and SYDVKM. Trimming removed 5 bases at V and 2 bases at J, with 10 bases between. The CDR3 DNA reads TGTGCCAGCAGTGGAGGCTTAGGCAATCAGCCCCAGCATTTT. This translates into CASSGGLGNQPQHF.

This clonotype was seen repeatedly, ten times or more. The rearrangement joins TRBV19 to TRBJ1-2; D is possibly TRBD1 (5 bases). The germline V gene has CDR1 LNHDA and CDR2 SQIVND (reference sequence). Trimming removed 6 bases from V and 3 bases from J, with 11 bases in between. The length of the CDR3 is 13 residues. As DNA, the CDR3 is TGTGCCAGTAGGACGACAGAGTACTATGGCTACACCTTC. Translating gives CASRTTEYYGYTF.

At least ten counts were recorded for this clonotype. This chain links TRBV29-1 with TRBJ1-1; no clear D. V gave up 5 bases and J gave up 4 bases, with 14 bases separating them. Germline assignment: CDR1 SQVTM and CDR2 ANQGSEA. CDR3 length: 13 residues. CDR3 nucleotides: TGCAGCGTTCACCGTTTTTCTGGCACTGAAGCTTTCTTT. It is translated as CSVHRFSGTEAFF.

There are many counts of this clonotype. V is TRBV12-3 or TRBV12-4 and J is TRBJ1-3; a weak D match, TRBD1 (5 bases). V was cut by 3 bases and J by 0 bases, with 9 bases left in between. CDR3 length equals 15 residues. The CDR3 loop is CASSFGGFSGNTIYF. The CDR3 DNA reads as TGTGCCAGCAGTTTCGGGGGTTTCTCTGGAAACACCATATATTTT.

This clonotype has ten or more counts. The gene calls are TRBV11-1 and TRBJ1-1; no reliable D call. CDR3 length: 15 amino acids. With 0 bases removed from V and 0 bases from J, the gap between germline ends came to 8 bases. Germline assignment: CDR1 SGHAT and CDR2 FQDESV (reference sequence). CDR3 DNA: TGTGCCAGCAGCTTAGCGGGCATCATGAACACTGAAGCTTTCTTT. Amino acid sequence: CASSLAGIMNTEAFF.

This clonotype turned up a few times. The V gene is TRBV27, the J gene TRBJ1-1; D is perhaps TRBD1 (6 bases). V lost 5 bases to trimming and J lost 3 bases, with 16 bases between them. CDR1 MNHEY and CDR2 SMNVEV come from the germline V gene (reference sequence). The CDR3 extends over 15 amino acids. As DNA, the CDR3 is TGTGCCAGCAGTACCACCAATGGACAGTACACTGAAGCTTTCTTT. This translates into CASSTTNGQYTEAFF.

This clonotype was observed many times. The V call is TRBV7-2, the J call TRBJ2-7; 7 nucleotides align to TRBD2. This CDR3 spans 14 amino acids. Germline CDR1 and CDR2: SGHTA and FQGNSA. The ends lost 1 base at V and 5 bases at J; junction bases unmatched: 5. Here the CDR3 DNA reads TGTGCCAGCAGCTTAGGGGGGGAGGGTAACGAGCAGTACTTC. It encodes CASSLGGEGNEQYF.

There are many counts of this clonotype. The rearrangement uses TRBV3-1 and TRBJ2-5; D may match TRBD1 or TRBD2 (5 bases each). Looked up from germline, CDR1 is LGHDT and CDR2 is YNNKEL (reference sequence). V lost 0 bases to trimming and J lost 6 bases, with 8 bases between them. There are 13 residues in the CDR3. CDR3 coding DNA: TGTGCCAGCAGCCAAGATACGGGGCAGACCCAGTACTTC. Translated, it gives CASSQDTGQTQYF.

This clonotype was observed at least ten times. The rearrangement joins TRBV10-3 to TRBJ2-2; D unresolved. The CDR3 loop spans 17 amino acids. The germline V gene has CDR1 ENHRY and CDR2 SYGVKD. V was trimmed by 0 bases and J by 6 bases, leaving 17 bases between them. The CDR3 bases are TGTGCCATCAGTGAGTCGTTGGGCAGAACCCTCTCCGGGGAGCTGTTTTTT. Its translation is CAISESLGRTLSGELFF.

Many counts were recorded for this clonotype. The CDR3 region has the DNA TGTGCCACCAGCAGAGACGGCATTGGGGCCTATGGCTACACCTTC. As protein: CATSRDGIGAYGYTF. This sequence joins TRBV15 and TRBJ1-2; tentative D call: TRBD1 (5 bases). V gave up 0 bases and J gave up 4 bases, with 12 bases separating them. Germline CDR1 and CDR2: LNHNV and YYDKDF (reference sequence). The CDR3 contains 15 residues.

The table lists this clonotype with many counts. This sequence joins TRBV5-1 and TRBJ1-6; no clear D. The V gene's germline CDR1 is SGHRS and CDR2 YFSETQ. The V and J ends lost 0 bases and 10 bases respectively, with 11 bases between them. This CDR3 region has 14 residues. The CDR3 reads CASSLDKSSSPLHF. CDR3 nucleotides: TGCGCCAGCAGCTTGGACAAAAGTTCCTCACCCCTCCACTTT.

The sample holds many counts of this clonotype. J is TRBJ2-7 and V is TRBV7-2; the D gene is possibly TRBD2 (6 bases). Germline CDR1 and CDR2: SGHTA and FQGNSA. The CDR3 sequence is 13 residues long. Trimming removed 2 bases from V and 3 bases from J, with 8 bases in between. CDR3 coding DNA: TGTGCCAGCAGCTTACGGGAGAGCTACGAGCAGTACTTC. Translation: CASSLRESYEQYF.